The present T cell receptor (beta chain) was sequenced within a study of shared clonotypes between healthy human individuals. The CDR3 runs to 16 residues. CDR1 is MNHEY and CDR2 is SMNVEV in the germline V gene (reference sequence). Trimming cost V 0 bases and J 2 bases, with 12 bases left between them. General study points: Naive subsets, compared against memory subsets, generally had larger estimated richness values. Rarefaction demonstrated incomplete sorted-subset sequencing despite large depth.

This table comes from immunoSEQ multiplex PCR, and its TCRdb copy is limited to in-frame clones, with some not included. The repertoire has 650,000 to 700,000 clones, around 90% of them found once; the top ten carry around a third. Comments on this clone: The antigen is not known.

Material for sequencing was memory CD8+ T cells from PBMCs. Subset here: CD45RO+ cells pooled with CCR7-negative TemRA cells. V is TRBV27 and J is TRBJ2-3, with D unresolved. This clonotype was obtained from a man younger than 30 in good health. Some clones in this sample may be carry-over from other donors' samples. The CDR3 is CASSLSPGTYTDTQYF. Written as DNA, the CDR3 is TGTGCCAGCAGTTTATCGCCAGGAACGTACACAGATACGCAGTATTTT.